Shown below are 2 T cell receptor beta chains from a single sample sequenced in a study of blood T cell repertoires in COVID-19. TCRdb's table, derived via immunoSEQ multiplex PCR, lists solely in-frame clones and lacks some. The sample includes fewer than 200,000 clones, around 84% of them seen just once. Material: PBMCs or T cells enriched from blood (not recorded which). The receptors shown here come from a man aged 45-60 years who had recovered from COVID-19.

The rearrangement uses TRBV6-5 and TRBJ1-6; TRBD1 aligns across 7 bases. The germline V gene has CDR1 MNHEY and CDR2 SVGAGI. This CDR3 contains 13 residues. The V and J ends lost 11 bases and 0 bases, in that order; junction bases with no gene match: 1. The CDR3 is CASGGSYNSPLHF. The CDR3, as DNA: TGTGCCTCAGGGGGCTCCTATAATTCACCCCTCCACTTT.

This clone was recorded only once. V is TRBV12-5 and J is TRBJ1-2; 8 bases are a match to TRBD1. Germline lookup yields CDR1 LGHNT and CDR2 FRNRAP. The CDR3 is 14 residues long. Losses at the gene ends were 1 base for V and 8 bases for J; bases not matched to a gene: 6. CDR3 in DNA: TGTGCTAGTGGTTTGGGGACAGGGTATAGCGGCTACACCTTC. As protein: CASGLGTGYSGYTF.